This T cell receptor beta chain was identified during a study of T cells in Graves' hyperthyroidism and ophthalmopathy. The germline V gene encodes CDR1 MNHNS and CDR2 SASEGT. This CDR3 is built from 16 residues. J was trimmed by 9 bases and V by 6 bases; bases with no gene match: 10. Using RNA transcripts as the source, TCR beta CDR3 regions were amplified. The HTBI primer set drove a first-round RT-PCR of the TCR CDR3. Each CDR3 protein gets one entry after TCRdb re-called the multiplex PCR reads with MiXCR. Found here are a few hundred thousand distinct CDR3 sequences, approximately 15% of them singletons; the top ten hold 2.5% to 4%. Ophthalmopathy patients all had a Clinical Activity Score of at least 3, a NOSPECS grade of at least 4 and disease under 3 months old.

The sequenced material came from blood. The chain recombines TRBV6-1 with TRBJ2-1; 14 bases fit TRBD2. The clonotype originates from a woman aged 40 to 55 with Graves' ophthalmopathy. The CDR3 loop is CASRPPGLAGEIEQFF. The CDR3 nucleotides are TGTGCCAGCAGACCCCCGGGACTAGCGGGAGAAATTGAGCAGTTCTTC.